These T cell receptor beta chains were read from a single sample in a study of blood T cell repertoires in COVID-19. Data came from immunoSEQ multiplex PCR; TCRdb stores just in-frame clones and leaves some out. The sample contains a few hundred thousand clones, approximately 80% of which appear only once. The source material was peripheral blood. Receptors originate from a man aged 55 to 70 with acute or convalescent COVID-19. Each CDR3 is given with its conserved first and last residue. A D gene is named only where the DNA matches it firmly. Size is omitted from some rows. Given values are once, few, many or a class for expanded clones.

D gene | clone size | J gene | V gene | CDR3 DNA | CDR3 protein
TRBD2 | . | TRBJ2-7 | TRBV7-3 | TGTGCCAGCAGCGCCGGTAGCGGGAGTTCCGAGCAGTACTTC | CASSAGSGSSEQYF
. | . | TRBJ2-3 | TRBV12-3/TRBV12-4 | TGTGCCAGCAGTTTCAGGGGTAGGGATACGCAGTATTTT | CASSFRGRDTQYF
. | many | TRBJ2-3 | TRBV7-9 | TGTGCCAGCAGCTTAGGGAGGTTGGATACGCAGTATTTT | CASSLGRLDTQYF
TRBD1 | . | TRBJ2-2 | TRBV9 | TGTGCCAGCAGCGTAGGGACAGGGTCTTTTATCGCGAACACCGGGGAGCTGTTTTTT | CASSVGTGSFIANTGELFF
. | . | TRBJ1-4 | TRBV10-1 | TGCGCCAGCCTTACCCCAGCTCGGGGGGGGGTCGATACGACTAATGAAAAACTGTTTTTT | CASLTPARGGVDTTNEKLFF
. | . | TRBJ2-2 | TRBV7-2 | TGTGCCAGCAGCCCAGACAGGCACGGTTCTAAGGGGCTGTTTTTT | CASSPDRHGSKGLFF
. | . | TRBJ2-7 | TRBV15 | TGTGCCACCAGCAGAGAACTTGGGGGCCCACCTTACGAGCAGTACTTC | CATSRELGGPPYEQYF
. | . | TRBJ2-7 | TRBV20-1 | TGCAGTGCTAGTAATAACGGCTACGAGCAGTACTTC | CSASNNGYEQYF
TRBD2 | . | TRBJ2-2 | TRBV2 | TGTGCCAGCAGTGAGAGAAGCGGGAGAGGAGGCGGGGAGCTGTTTTTT | CASSERSGRGGGELFF
TRBD1 | . | TRBJ1-2 | TRBV19 | TGTGCCAGTAGAGAAAGGGGACAGGGGAACTATGGCTACACCTTC | CASRERGQGNYGYTF
TRBD1 | . | TRBJ2-2 | TRBV27 | TGTGCCAGCAGTTTATCGGGACAGGGATTACACGGGGAGCTGTTTTTT | CASSLSGQGLHGELFF
. | . | TRBJ2-7 | TRBV6-5 | TGTGCCAGCACGGTGGGGAGCGGCTACGAGCAGTACTTC | CASTVGSGYEQYF
. | . | TRBJ2-7 | TRBV5-8 | TGTGCCAGCAGCTTGGGGGGGCGGACAACAGGGCAGTACTTC | CASSLGGRTTGQYF
TRBD1 | . | TRBJ1-2 | TRBV27 | TGTGCCACCAGGAAAGGACCGGGACAGGGGTACTATGGCTACACCTTC | CATRKGPGQGYYGYTF
. | . | TRBJ2-2 | TRBV28 | TGTGCCAGCAGTTTGGGATGGGGGCCGACCGGGGAGCTGTTTTTT | CASSLGWGPTGELFF
. | . | TRBJ1-2 | TRBV2 | TGTGCCAGCCGGGGGGCAGGTTATAGCTATGGCTACACCTTC | CASRGAGYSYGYTF
. | . | TRBJ1-5 | TRBV4-3 | TGCGCCAGCAGCCAAGCTCCAGGGAATCAGCCCCAGCATTTT | CASSQAPGNQPQHF
. | . | TRBJ2-3 | TRBV2 | TGTGCCAGCAGTGTAGGTCAGGGGGGCCCCCGATCCACAGATACGCAGTATTTT | CASSVGQGGPRSTDTQYF
. | . | TRBJ1-5 | TRBV24-1 | TGTGCCACCAGTGACCCTTCAAGACAGCATAGCAATCAGCCCCAGCATTTT | CATSDPSRQHSNQPQHF
. | . | TRBJ2-6 | TRBV7-9 | TGTGCCAGCAGCTTATATCACGGCTCTGGGGCCAACGTCCTGACTTTC | CASSLYHGSGANVLTF
. | . | TRBJ1-1 | TRBV6-5 | TGTGCCAGCAGTTTTACCGGGATAAACACTGAAGCTTTCTTT | CASSFTGINTEAFF
TRBD2 | . | TRBJ2-3 | TRBV6-5 | TGTGCCAGCAGCTGGGGCGGGAGAACAGATACGCAGTATTTT | CASSWGGRTDTQYF
TRBD1 | . | TRBJ1-2 | TRBV6-5 | TGTGCCAGCAGTTACGGACAGGGGCTCGGTGGCTACACCTTC | CASSYGQGLGGYTF
TRBD1 | . | TRBJ2-7 | TRBV7-7 | TGTGCTAGCAGCGCCCAAGCGGGGACAGGGATTAACGAGCAGTACTTC | CASSAQAGTGINEQYF
TRBD2 | . | TRBJ2-2 | TRBV9 | TGTGCCAGCAGCGTAGGGGGGACTAGCGGGAGGAAAGGGGAGCTGTTTTTT | CASSVGGTSGRKGELFF
. | . | TRBJ1-4 | TRBV9 | TGTGCCAGCAGCGCCCGACGGGGGGGTAATGAAAAACTGTTTTTT | CASSARRGGNEKLFF
TRBD1 | . | TRBJ2-1 | TRBV9 | TGTGCCAGCAGCGGACAGGGGAGTAGTAGGAATGAGCAGTTCTTC | CASSGQGSSRNEQFF
TRBD2 | . | TRBJ2-3 | TRBV28 | TGTGCCAGCAGTAAACTAGCGGGGGCCCCCGGTACGCAGTATTTT | CASSKLAGAPGTQYF
. | . | TRBJ1-1 | TRBV30 | TGTGCCTGGTGTGGTAAAGGACGGGGAACTGAAGCTTTCTTT | CAWCGKGRGTEAFF
TRBD1 | . | TRBJ2-7 | TRBV27 | TGTGCCAGCCGCCCCCTCCGGGACAGGAAAAACCCTAAGGGGGAGCAGTACTTC | CASRPLRDRKNPKGEQYF
. | . | TRBJ1-1 | TRBV6-5 | TGTGCCAGCAGTCGGACAGCCCTGAACACTGAAGCTTTCTTT | CASSRTALNTEAFF
TRBD2 | . | TRBJ2-5 | TRBV2 | TGTGCCAGCAGGATGACGGCTAGCGGAGAGACCCAGTACTTC | CASRMTASGETQYF